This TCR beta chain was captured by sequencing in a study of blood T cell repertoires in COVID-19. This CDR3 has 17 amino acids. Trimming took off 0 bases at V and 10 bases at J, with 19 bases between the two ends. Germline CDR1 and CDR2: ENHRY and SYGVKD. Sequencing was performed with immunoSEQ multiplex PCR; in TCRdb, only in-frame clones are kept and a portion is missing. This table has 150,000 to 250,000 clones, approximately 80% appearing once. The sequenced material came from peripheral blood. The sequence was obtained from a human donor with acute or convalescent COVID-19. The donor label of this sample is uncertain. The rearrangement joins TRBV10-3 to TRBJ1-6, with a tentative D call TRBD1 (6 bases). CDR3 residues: CAISESKLNRAYSPLHF. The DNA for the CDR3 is TGTGCCATCAGTGAGTCTAAGCTTAACAGGGCCTACTCACCCCTCCACTTT.